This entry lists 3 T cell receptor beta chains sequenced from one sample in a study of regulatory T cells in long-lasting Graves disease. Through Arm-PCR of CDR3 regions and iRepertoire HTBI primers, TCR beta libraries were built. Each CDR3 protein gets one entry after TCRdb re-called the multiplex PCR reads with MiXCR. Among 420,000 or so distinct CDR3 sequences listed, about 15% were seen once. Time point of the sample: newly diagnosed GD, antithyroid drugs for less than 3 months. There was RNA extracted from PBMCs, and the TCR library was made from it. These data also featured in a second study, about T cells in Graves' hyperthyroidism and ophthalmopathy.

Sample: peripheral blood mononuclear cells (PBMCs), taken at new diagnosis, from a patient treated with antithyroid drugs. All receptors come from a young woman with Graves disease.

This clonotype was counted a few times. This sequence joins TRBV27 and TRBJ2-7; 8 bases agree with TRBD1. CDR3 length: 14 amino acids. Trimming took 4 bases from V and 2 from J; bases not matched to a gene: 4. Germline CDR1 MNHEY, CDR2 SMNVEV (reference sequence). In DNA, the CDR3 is TGTGCCAGCAGTTCCAGGACAGGGCCCTACGAGCAGTACTTC. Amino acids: CASSSRTGPYEQYF.

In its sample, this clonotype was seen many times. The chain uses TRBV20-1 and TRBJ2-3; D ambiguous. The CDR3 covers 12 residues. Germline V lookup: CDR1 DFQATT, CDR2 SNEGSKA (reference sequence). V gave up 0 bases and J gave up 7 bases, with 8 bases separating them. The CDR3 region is CSARESPYTQYF. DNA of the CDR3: TGCAGTGCTAGAGAGTCCCCCTATACGCAGTATTTT.

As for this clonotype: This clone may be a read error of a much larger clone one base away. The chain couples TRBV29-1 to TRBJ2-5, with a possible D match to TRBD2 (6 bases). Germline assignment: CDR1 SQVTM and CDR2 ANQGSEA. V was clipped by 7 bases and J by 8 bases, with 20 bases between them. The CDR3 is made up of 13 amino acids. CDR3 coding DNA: TGCAGCGGCAGACTAGATACTTTGAATACCCAGTACTTC. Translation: CSGRLDTLNTQYF.